This T cell receptor beta chain was captured by sequencing in a study of T cells in localized non-small cell lung cancer. Overall study results and limits: The study found T cell clonality highest in uninvolved adjacent lung, above tumor. Investigators sequenced only a single tumor region, leaving heterogeneity possible. Longer overall survival accompanied higher blood T cell density.

As to this clone: What it binds is unknown.

Clones were read by immunoSEQ multiplex PCR, and TCRdb kept only the in-frame ones, dropping some. The top ten hold around 4.7% of the sample, which has roughly 64,000 clones, roughly four fifths seen once. This TCR was sampled from a man aged 40-75 years with stage II lung adenocarcinoma. The sequencing here drew on PBMCs, taken before any cancer treatment.

In nucleotides, the CDR3 is TGTGCCAGCAGGCCCCTGGTGGACGGAAACACCATATATTTT. Amino acid sequence: CASRPLVDGNTIYF. The chain has TRBV5-6 and TRBJ1-3; D remains unclear. This CDR3 has 14 residues. Per germline, CDR1 SGHDT and CDR2 YYEEEE. V dropped 5 bases and J dropped 4 bases, with 13 bases sitting between them.